This entry describes one T cell receptor beta chain. Study processing details: Scientists estimated how many nucleated cells there were by amplifying reference gene primers. The method was immunoSEQ multiplex PCR; TCRdb's version includes in-frame clones alone and lacks a portion of them. That table is the source of V, J and clone size, and D and trimming were worked out from the DNA. This table holds about 230,000 clones, 80% to 90% found once. The sample comes from a study of blood T cell repertoires in COVID-19. Overall study context: The United States, Italy and Spain were the sources of the acute and convalescent COVID-19 samples. T cells, B-cell-depleted T cells, or PBMCs provided the cDNA or gDNA that served as material.

This CDR3 comprises 16 residues. Trimming removed 5 bases from V and 6 bases from J; junction bases left unmatched: 8. CDR1 and CDR2 (germline): MNHEY, SMNVEV (reference sequence). Sequencing input: peripheral blood. This chain connects TRBV27 to TRBJ2-2; 11 positions match TRBD1. This sequence originates from a man in his forties or fifties with active or convalescent COVID-19. The CDR3 DNA is TGTGCCAGCAGTCCGGGGACAGGGGGGCGCCCCGGGGAGCTGTTTTTT. Amino acids: CASSPGTGGRPGELFF.